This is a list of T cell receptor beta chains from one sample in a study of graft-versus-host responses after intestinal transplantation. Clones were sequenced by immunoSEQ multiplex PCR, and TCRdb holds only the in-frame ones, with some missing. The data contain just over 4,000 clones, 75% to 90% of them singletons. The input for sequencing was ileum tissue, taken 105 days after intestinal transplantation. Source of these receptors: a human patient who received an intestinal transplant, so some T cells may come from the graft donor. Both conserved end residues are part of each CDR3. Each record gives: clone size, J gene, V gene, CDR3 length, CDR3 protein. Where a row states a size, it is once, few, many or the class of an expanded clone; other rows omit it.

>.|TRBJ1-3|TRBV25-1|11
CAVRKGNTIYF
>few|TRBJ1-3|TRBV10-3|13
CAISGSSGNTIYF
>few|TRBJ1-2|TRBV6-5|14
CASSAQGTNYGYTF
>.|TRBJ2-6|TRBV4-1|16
CASSQDRGSGANVLTF
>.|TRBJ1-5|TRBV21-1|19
CASSKVEGRGAPSNQPQHF
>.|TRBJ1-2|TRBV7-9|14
CASSLQGANYGYTF
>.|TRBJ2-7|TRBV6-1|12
CASSVTAYEQYF
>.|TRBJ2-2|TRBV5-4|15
CASSSSGRNTGELFF
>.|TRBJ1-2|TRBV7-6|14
CASSLDHQNYGYTF
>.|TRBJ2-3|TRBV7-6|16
CASSRRAGVAADTQYF
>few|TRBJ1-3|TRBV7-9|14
CASSFGGSGNTIYF
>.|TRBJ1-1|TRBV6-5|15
CASSRGTGRGTEAFF
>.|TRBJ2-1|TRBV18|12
CASSPQGNEQFF
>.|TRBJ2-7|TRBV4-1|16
CASSLLGDTGIYEQYF
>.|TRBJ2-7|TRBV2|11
CASTRDYEQYF
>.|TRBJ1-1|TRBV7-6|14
CASSLGQMNTEAFF
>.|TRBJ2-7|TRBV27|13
CASSSTGRIGEYF
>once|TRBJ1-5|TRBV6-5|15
CASSYTGWRNQPQHF
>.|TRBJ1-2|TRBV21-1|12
CASTGGYYGYTF
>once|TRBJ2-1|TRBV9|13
CASSVTGYNEQFF
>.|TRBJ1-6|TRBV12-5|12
CASGLTVNHLHF
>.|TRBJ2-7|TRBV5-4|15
CASSLSGTPLDEQYF
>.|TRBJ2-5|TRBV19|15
CASSDDRFTQETQYF
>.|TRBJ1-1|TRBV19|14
CASSLRGAGTEAFF
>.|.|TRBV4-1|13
CASSRLAGGEQYF
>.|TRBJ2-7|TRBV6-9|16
CASNARRDSHTYEQYF
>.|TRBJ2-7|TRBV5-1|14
CASSLALPSYEQYF
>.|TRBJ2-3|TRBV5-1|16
CASSPTSGGITDTQYF
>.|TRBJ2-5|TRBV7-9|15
CASSLWRGAQETQYF
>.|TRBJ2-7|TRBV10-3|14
CAISGLAGVNEQYF
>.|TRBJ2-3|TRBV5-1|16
CASSLGLAGGTDTQYF
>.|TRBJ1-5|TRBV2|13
CASSGGSNQPQHF
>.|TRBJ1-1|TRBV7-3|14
CASSLGHGNTEAFF
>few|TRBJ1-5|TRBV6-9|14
CASSRGQSNQPQHF
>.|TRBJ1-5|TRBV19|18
CASSPPGRIHYSNQPQHF
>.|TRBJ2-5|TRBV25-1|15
CASSGLAGGGETQYF
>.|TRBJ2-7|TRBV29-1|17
CSVETPLTSGNSYEQYF
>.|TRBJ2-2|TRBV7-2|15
CARPAGLVNTGELFF
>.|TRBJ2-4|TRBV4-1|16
CASSHHTGGVLNIQYF
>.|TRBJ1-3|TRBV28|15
CASSSHTSSGNTIYF
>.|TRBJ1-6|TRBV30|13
CAWSVLRNSPLHF
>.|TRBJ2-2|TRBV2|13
CASLAGDTGELFF
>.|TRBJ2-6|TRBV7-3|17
CASSFVDSLPGANVLTF
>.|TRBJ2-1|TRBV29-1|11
CSDSSYNEQFF
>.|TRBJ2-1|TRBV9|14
CASSMGGGVNEQFF